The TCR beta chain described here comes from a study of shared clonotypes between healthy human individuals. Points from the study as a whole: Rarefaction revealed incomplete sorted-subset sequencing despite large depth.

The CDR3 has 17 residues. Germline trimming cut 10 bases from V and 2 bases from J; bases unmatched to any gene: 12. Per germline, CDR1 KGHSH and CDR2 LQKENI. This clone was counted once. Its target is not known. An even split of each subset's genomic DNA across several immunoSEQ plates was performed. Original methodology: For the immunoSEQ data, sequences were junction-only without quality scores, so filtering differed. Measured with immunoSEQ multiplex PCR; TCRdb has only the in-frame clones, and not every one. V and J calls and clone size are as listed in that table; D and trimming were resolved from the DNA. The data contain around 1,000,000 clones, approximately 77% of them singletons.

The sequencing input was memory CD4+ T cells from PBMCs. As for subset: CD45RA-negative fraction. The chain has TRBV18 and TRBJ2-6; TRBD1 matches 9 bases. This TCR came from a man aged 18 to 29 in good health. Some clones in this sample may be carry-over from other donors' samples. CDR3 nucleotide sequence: TGTGCCACCGCCCCTAAAACAGGGGGCGCTGGGGCCAACGTCCTGACTTTC. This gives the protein CATAPKTGGAGANVLTF.